This T cell receptor (beta chain) was profiled in a study of identical twins. This clonotype came up many times. Its antigen is undetermined. A universal primer binding site was introduced by template switching. The final cDNA contained unique molecular identifiers. Using its own MiXCR run on the 5' RACE reads, TCRdb lists one record per CDR3 protein. The sample consists of hundreds of thousands of distinct CDR3 sequences, approximately 13% of them appearing once. Overall study findings and caveats: For out-of-frame beta sequences, excess twin sharing was weaker.

Trimming took off 0 bases at V and 7 bases at J, with 5 bases between the two ends. The germline gives CDR1 SGHRS, CDR2 YFSETQ. The length of the CDR3 is 13 residues. The sample also formed part of further work on yellow fever vaccine responses in identical twins.

The rearrangement joins TRBV5-1 to TRBJ1-6; D not resolved. The specimen was PBMCs. The sequence was obtained from a woman younger than 35 in good health. DNA of the CDR3: TGCGCCAGCAGCTTGGACAGAAATTCACCCCTCCACTTT. The encoded protein is CASSLDRNSPLHF.